Listed below are T cell receptor beta chains from one sample, sequenced in a study of cytomegalovirus exposure and HLA in healthy donors. Using immunoSEQ multiplex PCR, the repertoire was profiled, and TCRdb retains in-frame clones only, with some absent. The sample lists about 180,000 clones, 85% occurring once. Sequenced input: PBMCs. The receptors shown here come from a young man in good health and CMV-seropositive. Both conserved end residues are part of each CDR3. A D gene is named only where the DNA matches it firmly. For some rows the clone size is stated as once, few or many, or as a class when expanded; others skip it.

clone_size: NA; d_call: NA; v_call: TRBV7-9; j_call: TRBJ1-2; cdr3_aa: CASSGPQGKVPGYTF; cdr3_nt: TGTGCCAGCAGCGGGCCGCAGGGGAAGGTACCTGGCTACACCTTC
clone_size: NA; d_call: NA; v_call: TRBV28; j_call: TRBJ2-7; cdr3_aa: CASSARVLADSYEQYF; cdr3_nt: TGTGCCAGCAGTGCGAGGGTGTTGGCGGACTCCTACGAGCAGTACTTC
clone_size: NA; d_call: TRBD2; v_call: TRBV2; j_call: TRBJ2-3; cdr3_aa: CASSAGVPDTQYF; cdr3_nt: TGTGCCAGCTCAGCGGGAGTTCCAGATACGCAGTATTTT
clone_size: NA; d_call: NA; v_call: TRBV27; j_call: TRBJ2-5; cdr3_aa: CASSYRGTGETQYF; cdr3_nt: TGTGCCAGCAGTTACCGGGGAACCGGAGAGACCCAGTACTTC
clone_size: NA; d_call: NA; v_call: TRBV7-9; j_call: TRBJ2-2; cdr3_aa: CASSLLSANTGELFF; cdr3_nt: TGTGCCAGCAGCCTATTGTCGGCGAACACCGGGGAGCTGTTTTTT
clone_size: NA; d_call: TRBD1; v_call: TRBV4-1; j_call: TRBJ1-1; cdr3_aa: CASSYDRDAEAFF; cdr3_nt: TGCGCCAGCAGCTATGACAGGGATGCTGAAGCTTTCTTT
clone_size: NA; d_call: TRBD1; v_call: TRBV28; j_call: TRBJ2-7; cdr3_aa: CASSFPLDRGIHEQYF; cdr3_nt: TGTGCCAGCAGTTTCCCTCTGGACAGGGGTATACACGAGCAGTACTTC
clone_size: few; d_call: NA; v_call: TRBV11-1; j_call: TRBJ2-2; cdr3_aa: CASSHRASGELFF; cdr3_nt: TGTGCCAGCAGCCACAGGGCTTCCGGGGAGCTGTTTTTT
clone_size: NA; d_call: NA; v_call: TRBV5-4; j_call: TRBJ1-1; cdr3_aa: CASSLFSGDTEAFF; cdr3_nt: TGTGCCAGCAGCTTGTTTTCGGGAGACACTGAAGCTTTCTTT
clone_size: NA; d_call: NA; v_call: TRBV28; j_call: TRBJ1-1; cdr3_aa: CASTIIGSEAFF; cdr3_nt: TGTGCCAGCACCATTATCGGGTCTGAAGCTTTCTTT
clone_size: NA; d_call: NA; v_call: TRBV19; j_call: TRBJ1-2; cdr3_aa: CASSMVQGYGYTF; cdr3_nt: TGTGCCAGTAGTATGGTGCAGGGTTATGGCTACACCTTC
clone_size: NA; d_call: NA; v_call: TRBV28; j_call: TRBJ1-6; cdr3_aa: CASSRPRGNSPLHF; cdr3_nt: TGTGCCAGCAGCCGGCCACGAGGTAATTCACCCCTCCACTTT
clone_size: NA; d_call: NA; v_call: TRBV5-4; j_call: TRBJ1-2; cdr3_aa: CASSLGQNRLYGYTF; cdr3_nt: TGTGCCAGCAGCTTGGGCCAGAACAGGCTCTATGGCTACACCTTC